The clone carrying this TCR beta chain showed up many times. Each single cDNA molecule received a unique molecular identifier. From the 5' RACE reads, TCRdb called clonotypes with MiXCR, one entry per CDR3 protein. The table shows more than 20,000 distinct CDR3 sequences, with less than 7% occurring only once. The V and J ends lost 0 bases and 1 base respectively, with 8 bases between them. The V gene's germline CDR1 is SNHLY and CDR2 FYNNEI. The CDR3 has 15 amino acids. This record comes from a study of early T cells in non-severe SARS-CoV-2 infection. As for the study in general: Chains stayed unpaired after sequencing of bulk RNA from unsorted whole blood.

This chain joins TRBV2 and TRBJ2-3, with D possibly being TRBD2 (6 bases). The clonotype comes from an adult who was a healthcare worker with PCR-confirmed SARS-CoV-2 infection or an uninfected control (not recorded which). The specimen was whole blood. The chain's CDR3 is CASSEAGLRTDTQYF. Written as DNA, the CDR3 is TGTGCCAGCAGTGAAGCGGGACTTCGCACAGATACGCAGTATTTT.